Given below is one T cell receptor (beta chain) in context. This sample stems from a study of blood T cell repertoires in COVID-19. The CDR3 runs 15 residues. With 5 bases clipped from V and 4 bases from J, the junction kept 9 bases outside the gene matches. Germline V gives CDR1 SGHAT, CDR2 FQNNGV. Clones were sequenced by immunoSEQ multiplex PCR, and TCRdb holds only the in-frame ones, with some missing. The sample lists a few hundred thousand clones, 80% to 90% seen once, with 2% to 3% in the top ten. The specimen was peripheral blood. The chain has TRBV11-2 and TRBJ2-3, with 7 bases matching TRBD1. The source is a woman aged 50 to 65 with acute or convalescent COVID-19. This chain's CDR3 is CASSIATGDADTQYF. The CDR3 DNA sequence: TGTGCCAGCAGCATAGCCACAGGGGATGCAGATACGCAGTATTTT.